This entry lists 32 T cell receptor beta chains sequenced from one sample in a study of beta chain features in type 1 diabetes. Reverse transcription of all isolated RNA meant that expressed TCRB transcripts were sequenced. Assay: immunoSEQ multiplex PCR; the TCRdb copy retains only in-frame clones and omits some. The sample contains under 450,000 clones, around 13% of which appear only once. Sequencing was carried out using naive CD4+ T cells from blood. The receptors derive from a man in his thirties or forties in good health.

This clone was seen a few times. The V and J genes are TRBV5-1 and TRBJ2-7; D not resolved. Germline V gene lookup returns CDR1 SGHRS and CDR2 YFSETQ. Trimming left V 5 bases short and J 1 base short, with 4 bases between. The CDR3 loop spans 11 amino acids. This CDR3 is CASRGSYEQYF. CDR3 nucleotide sequence: TGCGCCAGCAGGGGGTCCTACGAGCAGTACTTC.

The chain employs TRBV7-9 and TRBJ2-1; 8 nucleotides agree with TRBD2. Germline trimming cut 2 bases from V and 7 bases from J; bases unmatched to any gene: 13. The CDR3 extends over 17 amino acids. From germline, CDR1 is SEHNR and CDR2 FQNEAQ (reference sequence). CDR3 sequence (DNA): TGTGCCAGCAGCTTATTCGGCGGGGGGACTTTAGGTAATGAGCAGTTCTTC. Translating it yields CASSLFGGGTLGNEQFF.

The chain employs TRBV7-8 and TRBJ2-5; 8 nucleotides agree with TRBD2. This CDR3 region has 15 residues. V shed 5 bases, J shed 4 bases, and the junction held 9 bases outside the gene matches. Per germline, CDR1 SGHVS and CDR2 FQNEAQ. The CDR3 here is CASSPTSGGTETQYF. In nucleotides, the CDR3 is TGTGCCAGCAGCCCAACGTCGGGGGGGACAGAGACCCAGTACTTC.

This clone was seen a handful of times. The rearrangement joins TRBV30 to TRBJ2-3, with D uncertain. The germline CDR1 and CDR2 sequences are GTSNPN and SVGIG (reference sequence). The CDR3 has 13 residues. V was clipped by 2 bases and J by 0 bases, with 6 bases between them. This CDR3 reads CAWSLRSTDTQYF. CDR3 bases: TGTGCCTGGAGTTTGCGGAGCACAGATACGCAGTATTTT.

This clone was detected only a few times. The chain recombines TRBV2 with TRBJ2-3, with D possibly TRBD1 on 6 matching bases. Germline loops: CDR1 SNHLY, CDR2 FYNNEI. The ends were cut back, 6 bases at V and 0 bases at J, with 10 bases in the middle. The CDR3 totals 14 residues. In DNA, the CDR3 is TGTGCCAGCAGGGACAGACTTAGCACAGATACGCAGTATTTT. It yields the protein CASRDRLSTDTQYF.

This clone has only a few counts. The chain joins TRBV6-5 to TRBJ2-7, with 9 bases fitting TRBD1. The ends lost 6 bases at V and 2 bases at J; junction bases unmatched: 5. The CDR3 has 14 amino acids. Germline V gene data show CDR1 as MNHEY and CDR2 as SVGAGI. As DNA, the CDR3 is TGTGCCAGCAGACGCCGGACAGGGGCCTACGAGCAGTACGTC. This translates into CASRRRTGAYEQYV.

This chain joins TRBV10-3 and TRBJ2-1, with D perhaps TRBD1 (6 bases). The CDR3 loop spans 15 amino acids. Trimming pared 6 bases from V and 3 bases from J, leaving 15 bases between. Germline assignment: CDR1 ENHRY and CDR2 SYGVKD. This chain's CDR3 is CAISDTGTSYNEQFF. CDR3 nucleotide sequence: TGTGCCATCAGCGACACCGGGACAAGCTACAATGAGCAGTTCTTC.

The chain joins TRBV29-1 to TRBJ1-1; a possible D gene is TRBD1 (5 bases). Trimming took off 7 bases at V and 5 bases at J, with 17 bases between the two ends. Germline lookup yields CDR1 SQVTM and CDR2 ANQGSEA. CDR3 length: 13 residues. The CDR3: CSALWGQRTEAFF. In DNA form, the CDR3 reads TGCAGCGCCCTGTGGGGCCAGAGGACTGAAGCTTTCTTT.

The chain links TRBV2 to TRBJ2-1; D gene unclear. The CDR3 totals 10 residues. The V and J ends lost 6 bases and 10 bases respectively, with 7 bases between them. The V gene's germline CDR1 is SNHLY and CDR2 FYNNEI. CDR3 amino acids: CASRLEEQFF. The CDR3 coding sequence is TGTGCCAGCAGGCTAGAGGAGCAGTTCTTC.

V gene TRBV30 combines with J gene TRBJ1-3; perhaps TRBD1 as D (6 bases). The CDR3 is 14 amino acids. The germline gives CDR1 GTSNPN, CDR2 SVGIG (reference sequence). Between the trimmed V and J ends, which lost 3 bases and 5 bases, there was a span of 14 bases. The CDR3 reads CAWSGTRLRNTIYF. CDR3 sequence (DNA): TGTGCCTGGAGCGGGACACGACTACGAAACACCATATATTTT.

This clone has only a few counts. V usage is TRBV5-1 and J usage is TRBJ2-1, with D unresolved. Trimming left V 4 bases short and J 6 bases short, with 17 bases between. From germline, CDR1 is SGHRS and CDR2 YFSETQ. The CDR3 totals 15 residues. CDR3 in DNA: TGCGCCAGCAGCGCGGCGTCAGAGATAGGCAATGAGCAGTTCTTC. Its protein is CASSAASEIGNEQFF.

Regarding this clone: No DNA is shown, since the ends of the CDR3 on it are uncertain; the CDR3 is the one TCRdb lists. The V and J genes are TRBV5-1 and TRBJ2-4; the listed D gene, TRBD1, was not tested against the DNA. The V gene's germline CDR1 is SGHRS and CDR2 YFSETQ. The CDR3 is made up of 18 amino acids, end residues included. CDR3 protein: CASSRGFGPGEAKNIQYF.

The chain employs TRBV10-3 and TRBJ2-7, with TRBD2 identical over 14 bases. The V gene end was trimmed by 6 bases and the J gene end by 1 base; junction bases not matched to a gene: 5. From germline, CDR1 is ENHRY and CDR2 SYGVKD. The CDR3 contains 16 residues. In nucleotides, the CDR3 is TGTGCCATCAGCCCCAGACTAGCGGGAGGGTCCTACGAGCAGTACGTC. Amino acids: CAISPRLAGGSYEQYV.

This clone was found a few times. The rearrangement uses TRBV5-1 and TRBJ2-7, with TRBD1 matching over 8 bases. The CDR3 runs 14 residues. In germline, CDR1 is SGHRS, CDR2 YFSETQ. Trimming took 5 bases from V and 1 from J; bases not matched to a gene: 5. In DNA form, the CDR3 reads TGCGCCAGCAGGATGGGACAGGAATCCTACGAGCAGTACTTC. Translating gives CASRMGQESYEQYF.

This clone was seen a handful of times. The rearrangement links TRBV29-1 to TRBJ1-1, with D possibly matching TRBD1 (5 bases). Between the trimmed V and J ends, which lost 8 bases and 3 bases, there was a span of 16 bases. Looked up from germline, CDR1 is SQVTM and CDR2 is ANQGSEA. The CDR3 is 13 amino acids. The CDR3: CSTPGPWDTEAFF. The CDR3 DNA reads TGCAGCACCCCGGGACCTTGGGACACTGAAGCTTTCTTT.

This clone came up a few times. The V call is TRBV11-2, the J call TRBJ2-3; D unclear. V lost 4 bases, J lost 0 bases, and 17 bases lay in between. The CDR3 contains 17 residues. CDR1 and CDR2 from the germline V gene are SGHAT and FQNNGV. Written as DNA, the CDR3 is TGTGCCAGCAGCTCCCCCGGGTGGGGTTCTAGCACAGATACGCAGTATTTT. Its protein product is CASSSPGWGSSTDTQYF.

This clone has just a few counts. Other DNA sequences in the same sample also yield this CDR3. The chain recombines TRBV9 with TRBJ2-1; 10 positions agree with TRBD2. CDR3 length: 17 amino acids. J gave up 0 bases and V 0 bases, and 3 bases lay outside the gene matches. Germline values: CDR1 SGDLS, CDR2 YYNGEE. The CDR3 DNA sequence: TGTGCCAGCAGCGTAGGGACTAGCGGCAGCTCCTACAATGAGCAGTTCTTC. Translation gives CASSVGTSGSSYNEQFF.

There are a few counts of this clone. One end of the junction varies from germline; a read error may be responsible. J is TRBJ2-1 and V is TRBV29-1; D call uncertain. The CDR3 is 10 residues long. Germline V gives CDR1 SQVTM, CDR2 ANQGSEA. The CDR3 region is CSVAPNGQFF. The DNA of the CDR3 is TGCAGCGTTGCCCCGAATGGGCAGTTCTTC.

Only a few counts were recorded for this clone. V is TRBV11-2 and J is TRBJ2-3; 11 bases align to TRBD2. Trimming took 5 bases from V and 5 from J; bases not matched to a gene: 6. Germline values: CDR1 SGHAT, CDR2 FQNNGV. CDR3 length: 15 residues. DNA for the CDR3: TGTGCCAGCAGCCAAGGGACTAGCGGACGAGATACGCAGTATTTT. It yields the protein CASSQGTSGRDTQYF.

This clone showed up many times. This rearrangement joins TRBV29-1 to TRBJ2-3, with a possible D match to TRBD1 (5 bases). CDR1 and CDR2 from the germline V gene are SQVTM and ANQGSEA. This CDR3 is 13 amino acids long. Deletions cut 7 bases from V and 4 bases from J, with 15 bases between. This CDR3 reads CSGVQASADTQYF. The CDR3 DNA sequence: TGCAGCGGAGTACAGGCCTCCGCAGATACGCAGTATTTT.

This clone has only a few counts. The chain has TRBV20-1 and TRBJ1-2; D is ambiguous. The CDR3 runs to 11 residues. Per germline, CDR1 DFQATT and CDR2 SNEGSKA (reference sequence). The V end was cut by 5 bases, the J end by 2 bases, with 6 bases between. The CDR3 protein is CSADGNYGYTF. In nucleotides, the CDR3 is TGCAGTGCTGACGGAAACTATGGCTACACCTTC.

This clone was seen a few times. The chain recombines TRBV18 with TRBJ2-3; D gene uncertain. The germline CDR1 and CDR2 sequences are KGHSH and LQKENI. The CDR3 has 13 residues. The V gene lost 6 bases and the J gene lost 1 base, with 8 bases spanning the gap. For the CDR3, the DNA is TGTGCCAGCTCGCGACCGGGCACAGATACGCAGTATTTT. Protein sequence: CASSRPGTDTQYF.

This sequence joins TRBV9 and TRBJ2-7, with 12 positions matching TRBD1. The trim removed 2 bases at V and 4 bases at J, leaving 7 bases unmatched. This CDR3 has 16 amino acids. The germline V gene encodes CDR1 SGDLS and CDR2 YYNGEE. The CDR3 loop is CASSVSGTGGIYEQYF. Here the CDR3 DNA reads TGTGCCAGCAGCGTTTCTGGGACAGGGGGCATATACGAGCAGTACTTC. The full variable domain, rest sourced from reference TRBV9 and TRBJ2-7, is DSGVTQTPKHLITATGQRVTLRCSPRSGDLSVYWYQQSLDQGLQFLIQYYNGEERAKGNILERFSAQQFPDLHSELNLSSLELGDSALYFCASSVSGTGGIYEQYFGPGTRLTVT.

This sequence joins TRBV7-9 and TRBJ1-4; TRBD1 might be the D (5 bases). Germline lookup yields CDR1 SEHNR and CDR2 FQNEAQ (reference sequence). Trimming left V 5 bases short and J 8 bases short, with 18 bases between. The CDR3 consists of 15 residues. The CDR3 coding sequence is TGTGCCAGCAGCGCGGCGGACATACGTAAGGAAAAACTGTTTTTT. It yields the protein CASSAADIRKEKLFF.

This clone was counted only a few times. The chain combines TRBV7-2 with TRBJ1-1; D is undetermined. The CDR3 length is 12 residues. Germline CDR1 SGHTA, CDR2 FQGNSA. The V and J ends lost 5 bases and 10 bases respectively, with 14 bases between them. CDR3 protein: CASSLPGKRAFF. The CDR3 DNA sequence: TGTGCCAGCAGCCTACCGGGGAAGAGAGCTTTCTTT.

This clone appeared a few times. CDR3 in DNA: TGTGCCAGTAGTCCAGGGGGAGGTGATACGCAGTATTTT. Its translation: CASSPGGGDTQYF. V gene TRBV19 combines with J gene TRBJ2-3, with a tentative D call TRBD1 (7 bases). Per germline, CDR1 LNHDA and CDR2 SQIVND (reference sequence). V shed 5 bases and J shed 6 bases, with 12 bases lying between them. The CDR3 runs to 13 residues.

The chain uses TRBV9 and TRBJ1-3; tentative D call: TRBD1 (5 bases). V lost 4 bases and J lost 0, with 14 bases in between. This CDR3 comprises 16 residues. The germline V gene has CDR1 SGDLS and CDR2 YYNGEE. The CDR3 reads CASSFGTVSSGNTIYF. In nucleotides, the CDR3 is TGTGCCAGCAGCTTTGGGACGGTTAGCTCTGGAAACACCATATATTTT.

The chain links TRBV7-3 to TRBJ1-2; D is perhaps TRBD1 (5 bases). The germline V and J ends were trimmed by 6 bases and 2 bases, with 16 bases remaining between them. The germline V gene encodes CDR1 SGHTA and CDR2 FQGTGA. This CDR3 region has 15 residues. The chain's CDR3 is CASRSDSTENYGYTF. The CDR3 DNA reads as TGTGCCAGCAGAAGTGACAGTACCGAAAACTATGGCTACACCTTC.

The sample holds a few counts of this clone. The V call is TRBV4-2, the J call TRBJ2-2, with TRBD1 matching over 9 bases. CDR1 and CDR2 from the germline V gene are LGHNA and YNFKEQ. The length of the CDR3 is 16 residues. V lost 4 bases, J lost 6 bases, and 9 bases stayed unmatched. CDR3 sequence reads: CASSRRTGTGPGELFF. CDR3 coding DNA: TGTGCCAGCAGCCGGCGGACCGGGACAGGGCCCGGGGAGCTGTTTTTT.

In this sample, this clone turned up a few times. This chain links TRBV5-4 with TRBJ2-3; D possibly corresponds to TRBD2 (5 bases). This CDR3 comprises 13 residues. Trimming removed 1 base at V and 4 bases at J, with 7 bases between. Germline assignment: CDR1 SGHNT and CDR2 YYREEE (reference sequence). CDR3: CASSLHGADTQYF. The CDR3 bases are TGTGCCAGCAGCTTGCACGGGGCAGATACGCAGTATTTT.

V and J are TRBV6-5 and TRBJ2-5; either TRBD1 or TRBD2 may supply D (5 bases each). V was pared by 0 bases and J by 5 bases, with 13 bases between. CDR1 and CDR2 (germline): MNHEY, SVGAGI. This CDR3 region has 15 residues. CDR3 loop: CASSYSGTYGETQYF. CDR3 coding DNA: TGTGCCAGCAGTTACTCCGGGACGTACGGGGAGACCCAGTACTTC.

Of note for this clone: This same CDR3 is encoded by further DNA sequences in the sample. The rearrangement links TRBV29-1 to TRBJ2-5; 9 bases agree with TRBD2. Germline V CDR1 and CDR2: SQVTM, ANQGSEA. The CDR3 is made up of 16 amino acids. The ends lost 6 bases at V and 2 bases at J; junction bases unmatched: 13. CDR3 in DNA: TGCAGCGTGGTTGGTAGCGGGAGATTTTGGCAAGAGACCCAGTACTTC. Translation gives CSVVGSGRFWQETQYF.